Listed here are 28 T cell receptor beta chains from one sample, sequenced in a study of blood T cells in healthy people across ages. A sample-barcoded 5' primer and a J-beta primer mix were used in a second PCR of roughly 7 to 11 cycles. TCRdb re-analysed the 5' RACE reads in MiXCR, keeping a single row per CDR3 protein. Of about 1.7 million distinct CDR3 sequences in the sample, roughly 28% are singletons; the top ten hold roughly 8%. The sample taken for sequencing was blood. All receptors derive from a woman in her twenties or thirties in good health.

The genes are TRBV28 and TRBJ2-7, with 7 bases fitting TRBD2. Germline loops: CDR1 MDHEN, CDR2 SYDVKM. There are 14 residues in the CDR3. V trimming: 6 bases; J trimming: 3 bases; junction bases outside the gene matches: 8. Here the CDR3 DNA reads TGTGCCAGCAGCCCAAACTGGGGGGGCTACGAGCAGTACTTC. It yields the protein CASSPNWGGYEQYF.

The genes are TRBV9 and TRBJ2-5, with D perhaps TRBD1 (6 bases). V lost 0 bases and J lost 4, with 10 bases in between. This CDR3 region has 14 residues. Germline CDR1 SGDLS, CDR2 YYNGEE. The CDR3 spells CASSVGVQGETQYF. Here the CDR3 DNA reads TGTGCCAGCAGCGTAGGGGTACAGGGAGAGACCCAGTACTTC.

The chain links TRBV4-3 to TRBJ2-7, with TRBD1 matching over 9 bases. Per germline, CDR1 LGHNA and CDR2 YSLEER. CDR3 length: 16 amino acids. V dropped 1 base and J dropped 4; count of bases not matched to a gene: 8. In DNA, the CDR3 is TGCGCCAGCAGCCAAGTTCGGTTAGACAGGGGGTACGAGCAGTACTTC. This sequence encodes CASSQVRLDRGYEQYF.

This clonotype was seen a handful of times. CDR3 sequence: CSASGQPINQPQHF. DNA of the CDR3: TGCAGTGCTAGCGGACAGCCGATCAATCAGCCCCAGCATTTT. This rearrangement joins TRBV20-1 to TRBJ1-5; TRBD1 might be the D (6 bases). This CDR3 comprises 14 residues. Looked up from germline, CDR1 is DFQATT and CDR2 is SNEGSKA (reference sequence). The V and J ends lost 3 bases and 3 bases respectively, with 12 bases between them.

This clonotype was counted at least ten times. V and J are TRBV29-1 and TRBJ2-5, with D hard to call. There are 14 residues in the CDR3. The V end lost 4 bases, the J end lost 0 bases, and 12 bases lay between the germline ends. Germline V gives CDR1 SQVTM, CDR2 ANQGSEA. The CDR3 bases are TGCAGCGTTGTCGGCCGATTGTACCAAGAGACCCAGTACTTC. Protein: CSVVGRLYQETQYF.

The V call is TRBV12-3 or TRBV12-4, the J call TRBJ1-1, with D perhaps matching TRBD1 (6 bases). This CDR3 contains 14 residues. The V end was cut by 6 bases, the J end by 4 bases, with 15 bases between. CDR3 nucleotides: TGTGCCAGCAGCAACAGGGAAATGGGCACTGAAGCTTTCTTT. Its translation is CASSNREMGTEAFF.

Here the CDR3 reads CSVEEVGLGQYGYTF. The CDR3 DNA reads TGCAGCGTTGAAGAGGTGGGCCTGGGACAATATGGCTACACCTTC. V usage is TRBV29-1 and J usage is TRBJ1-2, with D perhaps matching TRBD1 (6 bases). V gave up 0 bases and J gave up 5 bases, with 16 bases separating them. The CDR3 extends over 15 amino acids. Germline CDR1 SQVTM, CDR2 ANQGSEA.

This clonotype came up a few times. The chain employs TRBV6-5 and TRBJ1-2; 8 bases are a match to TRBD1. Per the germline V gene, CDR1 is MNHEY and CDR2 is SVGAGI. The V segment lost 6 bases and the J segment 6 bases; nucleotides outside the gene matches: 6. This CDR3 contains 13 residues. The CDR3 reads CASRRGQGHGYTF. CDR3 nucleotides: TGTGCCAGCAGGCGCGGACAGGGCCATGGCTACACCTTC.

Many counts were recorded for this clonotype. The chain carries TRBV7-9 and TRBJ2-4; D not resolved. Germline CDR1 reads SEHNR; CDR2 reads FQNEAQ (reference sequence). The CDR3 contains 14 residues. The V and J ends lost 4 bases and 1 base respectively, with 8 bases between them. The CDR3: CASSWSEAKNIQYF. Here the CDR3 DNA reads TGTGCCAGCAGCTGGTCTGAGGCCAAAAACATTCAGTACTTC. Full variable domain (remainder filled in from reference TRBV7-9 and TRBJ2-4): DTGVSQNPRHKITKRGQNVTFRCDPISEHNRLYWYRQTLGQGPEFLTYFQNEAQLEKSRLLSDRFSAERPKGSFSTLEIQRTEQGDSAMYLCASSWSEAKNIQYFGAGTRLSVL.

This CDR3 is CASGSGNQPQHF. For the CDR3, the DNA is TGTGCCAGTGGTAGTGGAAATCAGCCCCAGCATTTT. V usage is TRBV9 and J usage is TRBJ1-5; D is uncertain. Germline CDR1 SGDLS, CDR2 YYNGEE. This CDR3 contains 12 residues. V dropped 8 bases and J dropped 4 bases, with 10 bases sitting between them.

The chain joins TRBV12-3 or TRBV12-4 to TRBJ2-2; TRBD1 aligns across 8 bases. The CDR3 has 15 amino acids. Trimming removed 7 bases from V and 3 bases from J; junction bases left unmatched: 7. The CDR3 DNA reads TGTGCCAGCACCATGACAGGGGTATACACCGGGGAGCTGTTTTTT. This encodes CASTMTGVYTGELFF.

The chain links TRBV12-5 to TRBJ2-1; 8 bases align to TRBD2. The CDR3 has 13 residues. The germline V gene has CDR1 LGHNT and CDR2 FRNRAP. The J segment lost 0 bases and the V segment lost 11 bases, leaving 3 bases of the junction unmatched. CDR3 DNA sequence: TGTGCTCAAAGCGGGAGCTCCTACAATGAGCAGTTCTTC. Encoded protein: CAQSGSSYNEQFF. The entire variable domain, with the rest obtained from reference TRBV12-5 and TRBJ2-1, is as follows: DARVTQTPRHKVTEMGQEVTMRCQPILGHNTVFWYRQTMMQGLELLAYFRNRAPLDDSGMPKDRFSAEMPDATLATLKIQPSEPRDSAVYFCAQSGSSYNEQFFGPGTRLTVL.

The chain uses TRBV7-9 and TRBJ2-3; D unclear. Between the trimmed V and J ends, which lost 5 bases and 9 bases, there was a span of 12 bases. The V gene's germline CDR1 is SEHNR and CDR2 FQNEAQ (reference sequence). The CDR3 spans 12 residues. The DNA of the CDR3 is TGTGCCAGCAGCCCGGACGTCAGCACGCAGTATTTT. Amino acid sequence: CASSPDVSTQYF.

J is TRBJ2-5 and V is TRBV20-1; D is perhaps TRBD2 (6 bases). Trimming shortened V by 4 bases and J by 3 bases, and 12 bases separated the two germline ends. Germline V gene lookup returns CDR1 DFQATT and CDR2 SNEGSKA (reference sequence). CDR3 length: 13 amino acids. The CDR3 reads CSAKDWGEETQYF. In DNA form, the CDR3 reads TGCAGTGCTAAAGATTGGGGGGAAGAGACCCAGTACTTC.

This clonotype was counted only a few times. The chain has TRBV30 and TRBJ1-2; D might be TRBD1 (6 bases). The CDR3 is 15 amino acids. V was cut by 0 bases and J by 5 bases, with 16 bases left in between. Germline V CDR1 and CDR2: GTSNPN, SVGIG (reference sequence). The CDR3 DNA sequence: TGTGCCTGGAGTGTCCCCCCGGGGGCTGTGTATGGCTACACCTTC. Its protein product is CAWSVPPGAVYGYTF.

V is TRBV5-1 and J is TRBJ2-5; TRBD1 might be the D (6 bases). Trimming stripped 0 bases from V and 7 bases from J, with 16 bases between. The V gene's germline CDR1 is SGHRS and CDR2 YFSETQ. This CDR3 is 15 amino acids long. CDR3: CASSLELGAAWTQYF. The CDR3 DNA follows: TGCGCCAGCAGCTTGGAACTGGGGGCGGCTTGGACCCAGTACTTC. The full variable domain, completed using reference TRBV5-1 and TRBJ2-5, is KAGVTQTPRYLIKTRGQQVTLSCSPISGHRSVSWYQQTPGQGLQFLFEYFSETQRNKGNFPGRFSGRQFSNSRSEMNVSTLELGDSALYLCASSLELGAAWTQYFGPGTRLLVL.

At least ten counts were recorded for this clonotype. V is TRBV7-7 and J is TRBJ2-1, with 7 bases identical to TRBD2. Germline V gene data show CDR1 as SSHAT and CDR2 as FNYEAQ (reference sequence). Trimming at V came to 2 bases and at J to 4 bases, leaving 5 bases not matched to a gene. The CDR3 has 15 amino acids. CDR3 in amino acids: CASSLYSGSYNEQFF. The CDR3 DNA sequence: TGTGCCAGCAGCTTATATAGCGGGTCTTACAATGAGCAGTTCTTC.

The chain uses TRBV6-5 and TRBJ1-1; no firm D call. The CDR3 extends over 15 amino acids. Trimming took 4 bases from V and 3 from J, leaving 15 bases between them. CDR1 and CDR2 from the germline V gene are MNHEY and SVGAGI. CDR3 in DNA: TGTGCCAGCAGTTCCCAGGCAAGGTCTTACACTGAAGCTTTCTTT. It specifies CASSSQARSYTEAFF.

This clonotype appeared a few times. The genes are TRBV9 and TRBJ2-1; D gene ambiguous. The ends were cut back, 4 bases at V and 6 bases at J, with 14 bases in the middle. The CDR3 totals 14 residues. Per germline, CDR1 SGDLS and CDR2 YYNGEE. CDR3 region: CASSPLTAANEQFF. DNA for the CDR3: TGTGCCAGCAGCCCATTAACCGCGGCCAATGAGCAGTTCTTC.

This clonotype was found many times. This CDR3 is CASSLAVGAEAFF. CDR3 coding DNA: TGTGCCAGCAGCTTAGCGGTGGGGGCTGAAGCTTTCTTT. The gene calls are TRBV7-2 and TRBJ1-1, with a possible D match to TRBD1 (5 bases). Trimming removed 0 bases at V and 6 bases at J, with 8 bases between. This CDR3 is 13 amino acids long. Looked up from germline, CDR1 is SGHTA and CDR2 is FQGNSA.

The V gene is TRBV7-7, the J gene TRBJ2-2; unclear D gene. With 5 bases removed from V and 5 bases from J, the gap between germline ends came to 9 bases. Germline-derived CDR1 and CDR2 are SSHAT and FNYEAQ (reference sequence). This CDR3 contains 13 residues. In nucleotides, the CDR3 is TGTGCCAGCAGCCGCGGTCCAACCGGGGAGCTGTTTTTT. It codes for CASSRGPTGELFF. Combining the CDR3 with reference TRBV7-7 and TRBJ2-2 gives the whole variable domain GAGVSQSPRYKVTKRGQDVTLRCDPISSHATLYWYQQALGQGPEFLTYFNYEAQPDKSGLPSDRFSAERPEGSISTLTIQRTEQRDSAMYRCASSRGPTGELFFGEGSRLTVL.

The chain combines TRBV5-6 with TRBJ1-2, with TRBD1 as a possible D gene (5 bases). Per the germline V gene, CDR1 is SGHDT and CDR2 is YYEEEE. The CDR3 runs to 14 residues. V lost 3 bases and J lost 7, with 16 bases in between. CDR3 bases: TGTGCCAGCAGCTGGGGGGACTTTTGGGCTGGCTACACCTTC. Its translation is CASSWGDFWAGYTF.

This clonotype has a handful of counts. V and J are TRBV6-5 and TRBJ1-2; unclear D gene. The CDR3 runs 14 residues. The germline CDR1 and CDR2 sequences are MNHEY and SVGAGI. V lost 2 bases to trimming and J lost 7 bases, with 14 bases between them. The CDR3 here is CASSYMAADGGYTF. DNA for the CDR3: TGTGCCAGCAGTTACATGGCAGCCGATGGTGGCTACACCTTC.

V and J are TRBV10-3 and TRBJ2-5; TRBD1 aligns across 10 bases. CDR1 ENHRY and CDR2 SYGVKD come from the germline V gene. The CDR3 length is 16 residues. J was trimmed by 2 bases and V by 6 bases; bases with no gene match: 9. The CDR3 region has the DNA TGTGCCATCAGCGTGTCCCCGGGACAGGGGCAAGAGACCCAGTACTTC. Amino acid sequence: CAISVSPGQGQETQYF.

In this sample, this clonotype turned up a few times. CDR3 region: CASSFSGPNYGYTF. For the CDR3, the DNA is TGTGCCAGCAGCTTTTCCGGGCCTAACTATGGCTACACCTTC. The chain has TRBV13 and TRBJ1-2; no reliable D call. CDR1 is PRHDT and CDR2 is FYEKMQ in the germline V gene (reference sequence). The CDR3 is made up of 14 amino acids. V gave up 3 bases and J gave up 0 bases, with 8 bases separating them.

The rearrangement uses TRBV7-2 and TRBJ2-3; 8 bases fit TRBD2. V trimming: 3 bases; J trimming: 5 bases; junction bases outside the gene matches: 7. Germline CDR1 and CDR2: SGHTA and FQGNSA. CDR3 size: 15 residues. The CDR3 coding sequence is TGTGCCAGCAGCTTCCGGGTGACTAGCGAAGATACGCAGTATTTT. Translation gives CASSFRVTSEDTQYF. Using reference TRBV7-2 and TRBJ2-3 for the parts outside the CDR3, the full variable domain is GAGVSQSPSNKVTEKGKDVELRCDPISGHTALYWYRQSLGQGLEFLIYFQGNSAPDKSGLPSDRFSAERTGGSVSTLTIQRTQQEDSAVYLCASSFRVTSEDTQYFGPGTRLTVL.

This clonotype was observed a handful of times. The gene calls are TRBV7-2 and TRBJ2-1; weak D call: TRBD2 (5 bases). Germline V gene sequence: CDR1 SGHTA, CDR2 FQGNSA. Trimming removed 3 bases at V and 10 bases at J, with 16 bases between. This CDR3 is built from 14 residues. CDR3 region: CASSFGPTGGEQFF. The CDR3 DNA sequence: TGTGCCAGCAGCTTCGGGCCCACCGGCGGGGAGCAGTTCTTC.

On this clonotype: A much larger clone is a single base away; this may be a read error. The V gene is TRBV6-2 or TRBV6-3, the J gene TRBJ1-2; no clear D. The CDR3 is 14 residues long. CDR1 is MNHEY and CDR2 is SVGEGT in the germline V gene. CDR3 coding DNA: TGTGCCAACAGTTACTCTGGGCAGACGAATGGCTACACCTTC. It is translated as CANSYSGQTNGYTF.